These 14 T cell receptor beta chains came from one sample sequenced in a study of control samples from healthy donors and cancer patients. The assay was immunoSEQ multiplex PCR, and TCRdb's table has in-frame clones only and misses some. The data hold approximately 150,000 clones, with roughly 94% observed a single time. The specimen sequenced was blood. Receptors were obtained from a woman between 18 and 29 years old in good health.

Concerning this clone itself: In the same sample, other DNA sequences code for this CDR3. This rearrangement joins TRBV19 to TRBJ1-1; D is unresolved. Germline V gives CDR1 LNHDA, CDR2 SQIVND (reference sequence). The CDR3 covers 13 residues. V dropped 8 bases and J dropped 3 bases, with 13 bases sitting between them. The CDR3: CASSRTGDTEAFF. CDR3 nucleotide sequence: TGTGCCAGTTCGAGGACCGGGGACACTGAAGCTTTCTTT.

The chain combines TRBV5-6 with TRBJ1-2; D is unclear. There are 13 residues in the CDR3. V lost 2 bases, J lost 6 bases, and 11 bases lay in between. Germline CDR1 and CDR2: SGHDT and YYEEEE. CDR3 bases: TGTGCCAGCAGCTTTAGATACGGGGATGGCTACACCTTC. Translating gives CASSFRYGDGYTF. Filled out from reference TRBV5-6 and TRBJ1-2, the complete variable domain reads DAGVTQSPTHLIKTRGQQVTLRCSPKSGHDTVSWYQQALGQGPQFIFQYYEEEERQRGNFPDRFSGHQFPNYSSELNVNALLLGDSALYLCASSFRYGDGYTFGSGTRLTVV.

V and J are TRBV6-1 and TRBJ1-2; maybe TRBD1 (6 bases). The V end was cut by 3 bases, the J end by 7 bases, with 18 bases between. The CDR3 runs 15 residues. Germline loops: CDR1 MNHNS, CDR2 SASEGT. DNA for the CDR3: TGTGCCAGCAGTGAGACGGGACATTCCCTGGGTGGCTACACCTTC. Its translation: CASSETGHSLGGYTF.

The V call is TRBV6-2 or TRBV6-3, the J call TRBJ1-6; 7 bases are shared with TRBD1. The CDR3 loop spans 11 amino acids. Germline V gene data show CDR1 as MNHEY and CDR2 as SVGEGT. V lost 5 bases to trimming and J lost 16 bases; unmatched junction nucleotides: 5. The CDR3 sequence is CASSAGQLLHF. The CDR3, as DNA: TGTGCCAGCAGTGCGGGACAGCTGCTCCACTTT.

This chain joins TRBV19 and TRBJ2-7, with TRBD1 matching 9 bases. The V gene's germline CDR1 is LNHDA and CDR2 SQIVND (reference sequence). The V and J ends lost 8 bases and 2 bases, in that order; junction bases with no gene match: 10. The CDR3 is 15 amino acids. The CDR3, as DNA: TGTGCCAGTCAAAGTGCCGGGACAGGGCCCTACGAGCAGTACTTC. Protein: CASQSAGTGPYEQYF.

The rearrangement joins TRBV7-2 to TRBJ1-1; D is unresolved. This CDR3 has 13 residues. Trimming cost V 5 bases and J 8 bases, with 15 bases left between them. The V gene's germline CDR1 is SGHTA and CDR2 FQGNSA. The CDR3 here is CASSPFTLTEAFF. The DNA of the CDR3 is TGTGCCAGCAGCCCTTTCACGCTCACCGAAGCTTTCTTT.

The table lists this clone with a count of one. The rearrangement joins TRBV3-1 (or the pseudogene TRBV3-2) to TRBJ2-7, with D perhaps TRBD1 (6 bases). Germline V gene sequence: CDR1 LGHDT, CDR2 YNNKEL (reference sequence). The germline V and J ends were trimmed by 3 bases and 7 bases, with 16 bases remaining between them. The CDR3 length is 14 residues. As DNA, the CDR3 is TGTGCCAGCAGCCAGGATCCGGACAGTCTGGAGCAGTACTTC. Translating gives CASSQDPDSLEQYF.

J is TRBJ2-3 and V is TRBV7-9; 7 bases agree with TRBD2. Unmatched junction bases numbered 3, after V lost 1 base and J lost 5 bases. CDR1 is SEHNR and CDR2 is FQNEAQ in the germline V gene (reference sequence). The CDR3 extends over 14 amino acids. The CDR3 DNA sequence: TGTGCCAGCAGCTTAGTTGCGGGGGTAGATACGCAGTATTTT. This translates into CASSLVAGVDTQYF.

This clone is a singleton in its sample. The chain links TRBV10-3 to TRBJ2-1; tentative D call: TRBD1 (5 bases). Germline loops: CDR1 ENHRY, CDR2 SYGVKD. CDR3 length: 15 residues. The V end lost 2 bases, the J end lost 0 bases, and 8 bases lay between the germline ends. The CDR3 DNA reads TGTGCCATCAGTGAGAGGGGATCCTCCTACAATGAGCAGTTCTTC. This codes for CAISERGSSYNEQFF.

In DNA, the CDR3 is TGCAGCGTCAGGACTAGCGGGAGTGTAGATACGCAGTATTTT. This gives the protein CSVRTSGSVDTQYF. V usage is TRBV29-1 and J usage is TRBJ2-3, with 13 nucleotides matching TRBD2. Germline CDR1 is SQVTM and CDR2 is ANQGSEA. The V and J ends lost 6 bases and 5 bases, in that order; junction bases with no gene match: 5. The CDR3 runs 14 residues.

V is TRBV6-6 and J is TRBJ1-2; TRBD1 is a possible D gene (6 bases). The CDR3 is made up of 14 amino acids. V was pared by 7 bases and J by 6 bases, with 18 bases between. Looked up from germline, CDR1 is MNHNY and CDR2 is SVGAGI (reference sequence). CDR3 nucleotide sequence: TGTGCCAGCACCCCACAGGGAGAGGGGCATGGCTACACCTTC. This sequence encodes CASTPQGEGHGYTF.

V gene TRBV9 combines with J gene TRBJ1-3, with no clear D. Germline V CDR1 and CDR2: SGDLS, YYNGEE. Deletions cut 2 bases from V and 0 bases from J, with 6 bases between. The CDR3 runs to 14 residues. This CDR3 is CASSVGDSGNTIYF. CDR3 DNA sequence: TGTGCCAGCAGCGTCGGGGACTCTGGAAACACCATATATTTT. The complete variable domain, with remaining parts taken from reference TRBV9 and TRBJ1-3, reads DSGVTQTPKHLITATGQRVTLRCSPRSGDLSVYWYQQSLDQGLQFLIQYYNGEERAKGNILERFSAQQFPDLHSELNLSSLELGDSALYFCASSVGDSGNTIYFGEGSWLTVV.

The J gene is TRBJ1-2, the V gene TRBV5-6; D unresolved. CDR1 and CDR2 from the germline V gene are SGHDT and YYEEEE. CDR3 length: 15 residues. With 2 bases removed from V and 6 bases from J, the gap between germline ends came to 17 bases. CDR3 loop: CASSLFDTAPHGYTF. The CDR3, as DNA: TGTGCCAGCAGCTTATTCGACACCGCACCTCATGGCTACACCTTC.

J is TRBJ1-4 and V is TRBV28; no clear D. The CDR3 is 15 amino acids. Trimming pared 3 bases from V and 8 bases from J, leaving 16 bases between. Per the germline V gene, CDR1 is MDHEN and CDR2 is SYDVKM. The DNA of the CDR3 is TGTGCCAGCAGTTTTCCCGGGCAAGGAAAGGAAAAACTGTTTTTT. Translated, it gives CASSFPGQGKEKLFF.